Listed below are T cell receptor beta chains from one sample, sequenced in a study of high-grade serous ovarian cancer treatment subgroups. Sequencing was performed with immunoSEQ multiplex PCR; in TCRdb, only in-frame clones are kept and a portion is missing. The table shows 1,500 to 2,500 clones, with under 80% occurring only once. The specimen was tumor tissue. The receptors come from a human donor with high-grade serous ovarian cancer. Each CDR3 is given with its conserved first and last residue. A D gene is named only where the DNA matches it firmly. Some rows mark clone size as missing; the rest say once, few, many or name a class of expanded clone.

D: -
V: TRBV11-2
J: TRBJ1-1
size: -
DNA: TGTGCCAGCAGATCCCAGACGGTGAACACTGAAGCTTTCTTT
CDR3: CASRSQTVNTEAFF

D: TRBD2
V: TRBV27
J: TRBJ2-5
size: -
DNA: TGTGCCAGCAGTTTATCGCGGGGGTACCAAGAGACCCAGTACTTC
CDR3: CASSLSRGYQETQYF

D: -
V: TRBV7-2
J: TRBJ2-7
size: -
DNA: TGTGCCAGCAGCTTAGGTGCGAGCTCCTACGAGCAGTACTTC
CDR3: CASSLGASSYEQYF

D: TRBD1
V: TRBV7-3
J: TRBJ2-7
size: -
DNA: TGTGCCAGCAGCTCAAAGGGTCCGGGACAGGGTCTCGACGAGCAGTACTTC
CDR3: CASSSKGPGQGLDEQYF

D: TRBD1
V: TRBV7-9
J: TRBJ1-4
size: -
DNA: TGTGCCAGCAGCTGGGGACAGGCGAGGGAAAAACTGTTTTTT
CDR3: CASSWGQAREKLFF

D: TRBD1
V: TRBV11-2
J: TRBJ2-7
size: -
DNA: TGTGCCAGCAGCTTAGGGACAGGCTCCTACGAGCAGTACTTC
CDR3: CASSLGTGSYEQYF

D: -
V: TRBV10-2
J: TRBJ1-1
size: -
DNA: TGCGCCAGCAGCCGGCTGAGCACCGAAGCTTTCTTT
CDR3: CASSRLSTEAFF

D: -
V: TRBV19
J: TRBJ1-1
size: -
DNA: TGTGCCAGTAGTGCAATAGAGAGGAACACTGAAGCTTTCTTT
CDR3: CASSAIERNTEAFF

D: -
V: TRBV19
J: TRBJ1-2
size: few
DNA: TGTGCCAGTACCCCCCCCGGGATCCTCTATGGCTACACCTTC
CDR3: CASTPPGILYGYTF

D: -
V: TRBV14
J: TRBJ2-7
size: -
DNA: TGTGCCAGCAGCCTCCGTTTGGGATCCAGCTCCTACGAGCAGTACTTC
CDR3: CASSLRLGSSSYEQYF

D: -
V: TRBV5-4
J: TRBJ1-3
size: -
DNA: TGTGCCAGCAGCTTGGCCGGGGGTACTGGAAACACCATATATTTT
CDR3: CASSLAGGTGNTIYF

D: -
V: TRBV7-6
J: TRBJ2-5
size: -
DNA: TGTGCCAGCAGCTTAGATCGTGGGGGAGGCGCATCACAGCAGTACTTC
CDR3: CASSLDRGGGASQQYF

D: -
V: TRBV28
J: TRBJ1-1
size: -
DNA: TGTGCCAGCAGTTTTGGGGGTGTAGTCACTGAAGCTTTCTTT
CDR3: CASSFGGVVTEAFF

D: TRBD1
V: TRBV2
J: TRBJ1-2
size: -
DNA: TGTGCCAGCAGTGGGACAGGGGGCTTCTATGGCTACACCTTC
CDR3: CASSGTGGFYGYTF

D: -
V: TRBV30
J: TRBJ2-7
size: -
DNA: TGTGCCTGGTTCCCGGGGTTGGGATACGAGCAGTACTTC
CDR3: CAWFPGLGYEQYF

D: -
V: TRBV5-4
J: TRBJ2-5
size: once
DNA: TGTGCCAGCAGCGGGGAGACCCAGTACTTC
CDR3: CASSGETQYF

D: -
V: TRBV11-2
J: TRBJ2-7
size: once
DNA: TGTGCCAGCAGCGAGGGGTGGGTGAACGAGCAGTACTTC
CDR3: CASSEGWVNEQYF

D: -
V: TRBV11-3
J: TRBJ2-2
size: few
DNA: TGTGCCAGCAGCTTTATTGGGGCCGGGGAGCTGTTTTTT
CDR3: CASSFIGAGELFF

D: TRBD2
V: TRBV7-9
J: TRBJ2-7
size: few
DNA: TGTGCCAGCAGGCTAGCGGGAGCCGAGCAGTACTTC
CDR3: CASRLAGAEQYF

D: -
V: TRBV6-6
J: TRBJ2-5
size: -
DNA: TGTGCCAGCAGTTACGCGGGTGAGACCCAGTACTTC
CDR3: CASSYAGETQYF

D: -
V: TRBV25-1
J: TRBJ2-7
size: -
DNA: TGTGCCAGCAGTGAGCCGGGACCGCCTTACGAGCAGTACTTC
CDR3: CASSEPGPPYEQYF

D: TRBD1
V: TRBV4-3
J: TRBJ2-1
size: few
DNA: TGCGCCAGCAGCCCTGAACAGGGGAATCTGAATGAGCAGTTCTTC
CDR3: CASSPEQGNLNEQFF

D: TRBD2
V: TRBV30
J: TRBJ2-2
size: -
DNA: TGTGCCTGGAGTGTACACCGAGCGGGGGGGAGGACCGGGGAGCTGTTTTTT
CDR3: CAWSVHRAGGRTGELFF

D: TRBD1
V: TRBV7-9
J: TRBJ1-4
size: -
DNA: TGTGCCAGCAGCTGGACAGGTGCCGGAGGTGAAAAACTGTTTTTT
CDR3: CASSWTGAGGEKLFF

D: TRBD1
V: TRBV19
J: TRBJ1-2
size: -
DNA: TGTGCCAGTAGTATTACGTCGGGACAGTATGGCTACACCTTC
CDR3: CASSITSGQYGYTF

D: -
V: TRBV7-2
J: TRBJ2-7
size: -
DNA: TGTGCCAGCAGCCCAAGACTTTCGACAGGCCGTAGCTCCTACGAGCAGTACTTC
CDR3: CASSPRLSTGRSSYEQYF

D: TRBD1
V: TRBV28
J: TRBJ1-3
size: -
DNA: TGTGCCAGCAGGCCGGGACAGGGCAGAAACACCATATATTTT
CDR3: CASRPGQGRNTIYF

D: -
V: TRBV6-5
J: TRBJ2-6
size: once
DNA: TGTGCCAGCACCCGTGACCTGCCCGGGGCCAACGTCCTGACTTTC
CDR3: CASTRDLPGANVLTF

D: -
V: TRBV29-1
J: TRBJ1-1
size: -
DNA: TGCAGCGTTGAAGTTCCACCTACTGAAGCTTTCTTT
CDR3: CSVEVPPTEAFF

D: -
V: TRBV7-8
J: TRBJ2-1
size: -
DNA: TGTGCCAGCAGCTGGCTTGGCGATGAGCAGTTCTTC
CDR3: CASSWLGDEQFF

D: TRBD2
V: TRBV5-1
J: TRBJ2-3
size: -
DNA: TGCGCCAGCAGCCCCAGACTAGCGGGAGGGGTTGCAGATACGCAGTATTTT
CDR3: CASSPRLAGGVADTQYF

D: -
V: TRBV5-1
J: TRBJ1-2
size: -
DNA: TGCGCCAGCAGCTTGGCCAGGGAAGCTAACTATGGCTACACCTTC
CDR3: CASSLAREANYGYTF

D: -
V: TRBV11-3
J: TRBJ2-3
size: -
DNA: TGTGCCAGCAGCTTCATTAGACAGCGCCAAGATACGCAGTATTTT
CDR3: CASSFIRQRQDTQYF

D: -
V: TRBV6-1
J: TRBJ2-7
size: once
DNA: TGTGCCAGCAGCCCCGGGCTCGGGTACGAGCAGTACTTC
CDR3: CASSPGLGYEQYF

D: TRBD2
V: TRBV27
J: TRBJ2-7
size: few
DNA: TGTGCCAGCAGCCCAGCCTTTAGCGGGAGCTCCTACGAGCAGTACTTC
CDR3: CASSPAFSGSSYEQYF

D: TRBD2
V: TRBV2
J: TRBJ2-3
size: -
DNA: TGTGCCAGCATCCGGGGGGGGTACACAGATACGCAGTATTTT
CDR3: CASIRGGYTDTQYF

D: -
V: TRBV2
J: TRBJ1-1
size: -
DNA: TGTGCCAGCAGAGGGACCGGTAAGAACACTGAAGCTTTCTTT
CDR3: CASRGTGKNTEAFF

D: -
V: TRBV4-3
J: TRBJ2-3
size: few
DNA: TGCGCCAGCGCCCGGGACATATCCACAGATACGCAGTATTTT
CDR3: CASARDISTDTQYF

D: TRBD1
V: TRBV7-9
J: TRBJ1-2
size: -
DNA: TGTGCCAGCAGCTTAGCGGGACAGCTATTAAACTATGGCTACACCTTC
CDR3: CASSLAGQLLNYGYTF

D: -
V: TRBV15
J: TRBJ2-7
size: few
DNA: TGTGCCACCAGCACAGGGGTCTCCTACGAGCAGTACTTC
CDR3: CATSTGVSYEQYF

D: -
V: TRBV28
J: TRBJ2-7
size: -
DNA: TGTGCCAGCAGCGGGGCATCCTACGAGCAGTACTTC
CDR3: CASSGASYEQYF

D: TRBD1
V: TRBV7-9
J: TRBJ2-7
size: large
DNA: TGTGCCAGCAGCTGGGGAGGGACAGGGGGCGCCGAGCAGTACTTC
CDR3: CASSWGGTGGAEQYF